The following is a TCR beta chain sequence with its context. Its antigen is currently unknown. TCRdb re-analysed the reads in MiXCR, keeping a single row per CDR3 protein. The sample carries 250,000 to 350,000 distinct CDR3 sequences, about 26% recorded once. These data are taken from a study of T cell repertoires in cytomegalovirus infection. Study-level information: Public signatures in TCR beta pointed to CMV infection and matching HLA type. Study-wide results and caveats: HLA-C-restricted CMV clonotypes gave the most frequent clonotype in two of eight donors. People with CMV and the relevant HLA were identified by cumulative public TCR beta family frequency.

Trimming shortened V by 2 bases and J by 5 bases, and 6 bases separated the two germline ends. CDR1 MNHEY and CDR2 SVGAGI come from the germline V gene. This CDR3 is built from 12 residues. The genes are TRBV6-5 and TRBJ1-1; D is undetermined. Sequenced sample: PBMCs. The TCR was taken from a human donor in good health (CMV status not recorded). Some clones in this sample may be carry-over from other donors' samples. The CDR3 DNA reads TGTGCCAGCAGTTACGGGTGGACTGAAGCTTTCTTT. Translated: CASSYGWTEAFF.